A selection of T cell receptor beta chains follows, all from one sample in a study of blood T cell repertoires in COVID-19. The method was immunoSEQ multiplex PCR; TCRdb's version includes in-frame clones alone and lacks a portion of them. Here the sample spans about 280,000 clones, approximately 84% being singletons. The sample was peripheral blood. These receptors originate from a woman between 25 and 40 years old who had recovered from COVID-19. CDR3s include the opening cysteine and the closing phenylalanine or tryptophan. A D gene is named only where the DNA matches it firmly. Clone size is not always given. Where it is, it says once, few, many or a class for expanded clones.

TRBV19	-	TRBD1	TRBJ2-1	CATQPGTGYNEQFF	TGTGCCACCCAACCCGGGACAGGGTACAATGAGCAGTTCTTC
TRBV5-4	-	-	TRBJ1-4	CASSPQSTNEKLFF	TGTGCCAGCAGCCCTCAGTCAACTAATGAAAAACTGTTTTTT
TRBV12-5	-	-	TRBJ2-5	CASGLGTYTQETQYF	TGTGCTAGTGGTTTAGGGACATACACTCAAGAGACCCAGTACTTC
TRBV29-1	-	-	TRBJ1-3	CSVGSRGSGNTIYF	TGCAGCGTTGGATCCAGGGGCTCTGGAAACACCATATATTTT
TRBV7-9	-	-	TRBJ2-3	CASSLKGGSRDTQYF	TGTGCCAGCAGCTTAAAGGGGGGGAGTAGGGATACGCAGTATTTT
TRBV7-9	-	-	TRBJ1-4	CASSPREGVNEKLFF	TGTGCCAGCAGCCCGAGAGAGGGAGTAAATGAAAAACTGTTTTTT
TRBV4-1	-	-	TRBJ1-1	CASSLPLRTEAFF	TGCGCCAGCAGCCTTCCCTTGAGAACTGAAGCTTTCTTT
TRBV19	-	TRBD2	TRBJ2-1	CASSIRTSGHDEQFF	TGTGCCAGTAGTATTAGGACTAGTGGACACGATGAGCAGTTCTTC
TRBV6-5	-	TRBD1	TRBJ1-4	CASRPRQGSDEKLFF	TGTGCCAGCAGGCCCCGACAGGGCTCGGATGAAAAACTGTTTTTT
TRBV11-2	-	TRBD2	TRBJ2-5	CASSLAERETQYF	TGTGCCAGCAGCCTAGCGGAGCGCGAGACCCAGTACTTC
TRBV27	-	TRBD1	TRBJ2-3	CASSRGTGLDTQYF	TGTGCCAGCAGTAGAGGGACAGGGTTAGATACGCAGTATTTT
TRBV5-1	-	TRBD1	TRBJ1-3	CASSSGQGVDTIYF	TGCGCCAGCAGCTCAGGACAGGGCGTCGACACCATATATTTT
TRBV19	-	-	TRBJ1-2	CASSISGRANYGYTF	TGTGCCAGTAGTATAAGTGGTAGAGCTAACTATGGCTACACCTTC
TRBV18	-	TRBD1	TRBJ1-1	CASSSRQGAGTEAFF	TGTGCCAGCTCAAGCCGGCAGGGGGCAGGCACTGAAGCTTTCTTT
TRBV5-5	-	-	TRBJ2-7	CASKTDGLLEQYF	TGTGCCAGCAAGACGGACGGACTATTGGAGCAGTACTTC
TRBV3-1/TRBV3-2	once	-	TRBJ1-1	CASTNMNTEAFF	TGTGCCAGCACCAACATGAACACTGAAGCTTTCTTT
TRBV7-8	-	-	TRBJ1-5	CASSSRGVYQPQHF	TGTGCCAGCAGCTCTCGGGGGGTTTATCAGCCCCAGCATTTT
TRBV19	-	TRBD1	TRBJ1-5	CASSIGTGYQPQHF	TGTGCCAGTAGTATAGGGACAGGCTATCAGCCCCAGCATTTT
TRBV5-1	-	TRBD2	TRBJ2-2	CASSVSSGTSGELFF	TGCGCCAGCAGCGTATCTAGCGGGACCTCCGGGGAGCTGTTTTTT
TRBV6-5	-	TRBD2	TRBJ2-7	CASRLASSYEQYF	TGTGCCAGTCGACTAGCCAGCTCCTACGAGCAGTACTTC
TRBV4-2	few	TRBD2	TRBJ2-7	CASSPREGYEQYF	TGTGCCAGCAGCCCCCGGGAGGGATACGAGCAGTACTTC
TRBV18	-	TRBD2	TRBJ2-7	CASSPGAGGTDEQYF	TGTGCCAGCTCACCAGGGGCGGGAGGGACCGACGAGCAGTACTTC
TRBV7-9	-	-	TRBJ2-3	CASSLKGISTDTQYF	TGTGCCAGCAGCTTAAAGGGGATTAGCACAGATACGCAGTATTTT
TRBV25-1	-	-	TRBJ2-3	CASSESGYPTDTQYF	TGTGCCAGCAGTGAATCGGGGTATCCCACAGATACGCAGTATTTT
TRBV28	-	-	TRBJ2-6	CASNLGLFSGANVLTF	TGTGCCAGCAACCTTGGGCTTTTCTCTGGGGCCAACGTCCTGACTTTC
TRBV4-1	-	-	TRBJ2-7	CASSSDRDYEQYF	TGCGCCAGCAGCTCAGATCGGGACTACGAGCAGTACTTC
TRBV7-9	-	-	TRBJ2-7	CASSSAQGHLYEQYF	TGTGCCAGCAGCTCCGCGCAAGGACATTTATACGAGCAGTACTTC
TRBV30	-	TRBD2	TRBJ2-1	CAWRPIAGGFNEQFF	TGTGCCTGGAGGCCCATAGCGGGGGGTTTCAATGAGCAGTTCTTC
TRBV7-8	-	-	TRBJ1-6	CASSLTALPNSPLHF	TGTGCCAGCAGCTTGACAGCCCTCCCTAATTCACCCCTCCACTTT
TRBV6-6	-	-	TRBJ2-7	CASSYGSEQYF	TGTGCCAGCAGTTACGGGAGCGAGCAGTACTTC